These T cell receptor beta chains were read from a single sample in a study of beta chain features in type 1 diabetes. TCRdb's copy holds only in-frame clones and misses some; the assay was immunoSEQ multiplex PCR. Of approximately 240,000 clones listed, roughly 17% are singletons. The sequenced sample was naive CD4+ T cells from blood. The receptors derive from a man aged 25 to 45 with type 1 diabetes. Both conserved end residues are part of each CDR3. Each record gives: D gene, J gene, V gene, clone size, CDR3 DNA, CDR3 protein. The D gene is left open where the match is weak. The size of a clone is reported for some rows only, either as once, few or many, or as a class for expanded clones.

>NA|TRBJ2-6|TRBV2|NA
TGTGCCAGCACGAACTCTGGGGCCAACGTCCTGACTTTC
CASTNSGANVLTF
>NA|TRBJ1-1|TRBV29-1|few
TGCAGCGCTCTGACAGGCCCTGACGCGGAGACTGAAGCTTTCTTT
CSALTGPDAETEAFF
>TRBD2|TRBJ2-1|TRBV7-2|NA
TGTGCCAGCAGCTTACAAGCGACGGGAGGGTACAATGAGCAGTTCTTC
CASSLQATGGYNEQFF
>TRBD1|TRBJ2-1|TRBV10-3|few
TGTGCCGCGACAGGGGCCGGTTGGGACAATGAGCAGTTCTTC
CAATGAGWDNEQFF
>NA|TRBJ2-7|TRBV6-5|NA
TGTGCCAGCAGCCCAGTCCGGGCCCTCACCTACGAGCAGTACTTC
CASSPVRALTYEQYF
>NA|TRBJ2-3|TRBV7-8|NA
TGTGCCAGCAGAGAGTCGGCAGAACTTTACACAGATACGCAGTATTTT
CASRESAELYTDTQYF
>NA|TRBJ1-1|TRBV9|NA
TGTGCCAGCAGCGTCCGCAGGGATCGCACTGAAGCTTTCTTT
CASSVRRDRTEAFF
>NA|TRBJ2-5|TRBV11-2|few
TGTGCCAGCAGCTTAGACGCGGCAGGGTCGAAAGAGACCCAGTACTTC
CASSLDAAGSKETQYF
>NA|TRBJ2-3|TRBV13|NA
TGTGCCAGCAGCACGCATAGGGTCTCTAGCACAGATACGCAGTATTTT
CASSTHRVSSTDTQYF
>TRBD1|TRBJ2-5|TRBV29-1|NA
TGCAGCACCCACAGGGGAATGGGGGAGACCCAGTACTTC
CSTHRGMGETQYF
>TRBD1|TRBJ2-7|TRBV29-1|few
TGCAGCGTTTCTCCGGGACAGGGGGCCTACGAGCAGTACTTC
CSVSPGQGAYEQYF
>NA|TRBJ1-1|TRBV27|NA
TGTGCCAGCAGTGGCCGGGACACTGAAGCTTTCTTT
CASSGRDTEAFF
>NA|TRBJ1-2|TRBV28|few
TGTGCCAGCAGTTTCCGGGACGGCTATGGCTACACCTTC
CASSFRDGYGYTF
>TRBD2|TRBJ2-3|TRBV10-3|NA
TGTGCCATCAGAATAGCGGGAGGGACCCAGTATTTT
CAIRIAGGTQYF
>TRBD2|TRBJ2-7|TRBV7-9|few
TGTGCCAGCAGCGGCCTACTAGCGGGGTACGAGCAGTACTTC
CASSGLLAGYEQYF
>NA|TRBJ2-3|TRBV7-3|NA
TGTGCCAGCAGCTTGTATAGCACAGATACGCAGTATTTT
CASSLYSTDTQYF